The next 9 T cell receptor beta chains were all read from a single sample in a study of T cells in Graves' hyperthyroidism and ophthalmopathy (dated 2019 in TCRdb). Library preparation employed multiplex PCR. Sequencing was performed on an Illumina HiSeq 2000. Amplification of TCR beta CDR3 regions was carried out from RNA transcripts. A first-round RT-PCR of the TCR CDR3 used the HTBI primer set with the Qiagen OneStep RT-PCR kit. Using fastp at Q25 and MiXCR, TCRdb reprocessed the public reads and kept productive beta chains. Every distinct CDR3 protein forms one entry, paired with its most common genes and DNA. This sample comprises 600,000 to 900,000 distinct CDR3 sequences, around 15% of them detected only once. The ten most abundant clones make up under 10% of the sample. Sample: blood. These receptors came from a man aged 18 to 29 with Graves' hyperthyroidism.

CDR3 amino acids: CASSTTDQETQYF. In DNA form, the CDR3 reads TGTGCCAGCAGTACAACTGACCAAGAGACCCAGTACTTC. The rearrangement uses TRBV28 and TRBJ2-5; D ambiguous. V shed 5 bases and J shed 0 bases, with 7 bases lying between them. The V gene's germline CDR1 is MDHEN and CDR2 SYDVKM. The CDR3 has 13 amino acids.

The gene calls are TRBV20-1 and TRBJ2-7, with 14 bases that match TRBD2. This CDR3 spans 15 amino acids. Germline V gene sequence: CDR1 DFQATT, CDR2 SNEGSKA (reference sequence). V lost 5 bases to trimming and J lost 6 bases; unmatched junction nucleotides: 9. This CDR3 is CSARGTSGRSGEQYF. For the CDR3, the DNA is TGCAGTGCTCGCGGGACTAGCGGGAGAAGTGGCGAGCAGTACTTC.

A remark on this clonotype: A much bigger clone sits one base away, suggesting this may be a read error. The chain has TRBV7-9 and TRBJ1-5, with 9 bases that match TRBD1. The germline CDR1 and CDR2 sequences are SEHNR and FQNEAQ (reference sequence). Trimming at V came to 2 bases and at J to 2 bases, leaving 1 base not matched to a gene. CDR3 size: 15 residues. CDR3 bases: TGTGCCAGCAGCTTAAGGACAGGGGGCAATCAGCCCCAGCATTTT. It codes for CASSLRTGGNQPQHF.

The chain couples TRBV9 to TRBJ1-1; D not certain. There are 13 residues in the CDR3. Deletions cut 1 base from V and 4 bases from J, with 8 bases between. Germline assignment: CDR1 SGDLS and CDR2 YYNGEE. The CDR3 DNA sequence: TGTGCCAGCAGCGTACACGGTGGCACTGAAGCTTTCTTT. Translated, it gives CASSVHGGTEAFF.

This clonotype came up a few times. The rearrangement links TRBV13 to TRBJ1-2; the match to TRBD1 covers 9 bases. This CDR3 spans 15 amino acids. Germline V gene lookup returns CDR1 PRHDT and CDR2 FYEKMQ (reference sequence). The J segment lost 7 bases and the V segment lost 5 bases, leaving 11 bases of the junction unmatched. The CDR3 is CASSPQLQGAGGYTF. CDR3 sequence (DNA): TGTGCCAGCAGCCCCCAATTACAGGGGGCCGGTGGCTACACCTTC. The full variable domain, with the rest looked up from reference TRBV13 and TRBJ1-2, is AAGVIQSPRHLIKEKRETATLKCYPIPRHDTVYWYQQGPGQDPQFLISFYEKMQSDKGSIPDRFSAQQFSDYHSELNMSSLELGDSALYFCASSPQLQGAGGYTFGSGTRLTVV.

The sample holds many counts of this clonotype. The CDR3 loop reads CATEAAGGRQQETQYF. CDR3 nucleotide sequence: TGTGCCACCGAGGCGGCGGGAGGACGACAACAAGAGACCCAGTACTTC. The V and J genes are TRBV24-1 and TRBJ2-5; TRBD2 matches at 8 bases. The CDR3 is made up of 16 amino acids. The germline V gene encodes CDR1 KGHDR and CDR2 SFDVKD. Trimming at V came to 9 bases and at J to 2 bases, leaving 13 bases not matched to a gene.

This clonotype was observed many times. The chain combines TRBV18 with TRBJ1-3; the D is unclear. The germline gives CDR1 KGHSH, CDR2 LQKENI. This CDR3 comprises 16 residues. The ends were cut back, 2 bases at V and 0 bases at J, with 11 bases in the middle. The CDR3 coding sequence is TGTGCCAGCTCACCAGACCTCCCGTACTCTGGAAACACCATATATTTT. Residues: CASSPDLPYSGNTIYF.

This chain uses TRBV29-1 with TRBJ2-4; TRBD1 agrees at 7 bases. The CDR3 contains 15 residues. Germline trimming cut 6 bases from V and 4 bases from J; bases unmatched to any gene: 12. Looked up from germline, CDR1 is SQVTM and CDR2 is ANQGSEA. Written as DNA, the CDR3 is TGCAGCGTGACGGACAGGAGAGATTTTAAAAACATTCAGTACTTC. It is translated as CSVTDRRDFKNIQYF.

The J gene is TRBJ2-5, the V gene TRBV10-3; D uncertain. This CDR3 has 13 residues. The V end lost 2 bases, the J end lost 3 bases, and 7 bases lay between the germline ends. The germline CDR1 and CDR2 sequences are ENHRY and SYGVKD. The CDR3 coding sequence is TGTGCCATCAGTGAGGGTCCGAAAGAGACCCAGTACTTC. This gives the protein CAISEGPKETQYF.